The entry below describes one T cell receptor (beta chain). Repertoires were generated with immunoSEQ multiplex PCR, while TCRdb's copy carries only in-frame clones and drops some. The sample yields about 130,000 clones, around 90% seen once. The sample comes from a study of control samples from healthy donors and cancer patients. Germline V gene lookup returns CDR1 LNHDA and CDR2 SQIVND (reference sequence). CDR3 length: 14 residues. Trimming took 0 bases from V and 4 from J, leaving 7 bases between them. The receptor comes from a man between 40 and 49 years old in good health. V is TRBV19 and J is TRBJ1-5; D not resolved. The sequencing input was blood. The CDR3 DNA sequence: TGTGCCAGTAGTATAGATCCCATGAATCAGCCCCAGCATTTT. This encodes CASSIDPMNQPQHF.